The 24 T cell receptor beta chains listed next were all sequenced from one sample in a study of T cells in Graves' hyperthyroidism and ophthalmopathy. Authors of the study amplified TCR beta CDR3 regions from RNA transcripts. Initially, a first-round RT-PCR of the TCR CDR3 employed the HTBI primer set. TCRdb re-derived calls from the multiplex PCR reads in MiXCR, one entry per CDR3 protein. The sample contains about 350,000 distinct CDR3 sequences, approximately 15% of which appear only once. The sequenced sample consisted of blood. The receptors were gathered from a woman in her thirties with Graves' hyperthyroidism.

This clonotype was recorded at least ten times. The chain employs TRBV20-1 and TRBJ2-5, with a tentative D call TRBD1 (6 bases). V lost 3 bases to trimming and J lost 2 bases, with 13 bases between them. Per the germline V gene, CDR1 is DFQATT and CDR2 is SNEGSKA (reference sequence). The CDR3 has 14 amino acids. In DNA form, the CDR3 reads TGCAGTGCTAGTGACAGGAGAGCTCAAGAGACCCAGTACTTC. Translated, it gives CSASDRRAQETQYF.

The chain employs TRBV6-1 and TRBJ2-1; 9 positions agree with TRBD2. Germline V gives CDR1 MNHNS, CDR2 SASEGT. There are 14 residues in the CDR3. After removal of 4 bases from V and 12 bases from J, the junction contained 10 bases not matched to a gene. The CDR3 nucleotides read TGTGCCAGCAGTGCGGGTTCGTTAGCGGGAGTGCAGTTCTTC. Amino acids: CASSAGSLAGVQFF.

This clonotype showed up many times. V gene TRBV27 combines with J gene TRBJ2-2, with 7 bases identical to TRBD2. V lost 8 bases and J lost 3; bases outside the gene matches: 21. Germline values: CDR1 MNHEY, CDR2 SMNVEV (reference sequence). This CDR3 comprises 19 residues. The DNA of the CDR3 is TGTGCCAGCTCGGGATTTTTCGCGAGGACTAGTAGGGACACCGGGGAGCTGTTTTTT. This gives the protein CASSGFFARTSRDTGELFF.

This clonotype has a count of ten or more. The CDR3 is CSVEGQGLYNEQFF. The CDR3 DNA sequence: TGCAGCGTTGAAGGGCAGGGACTTTACAATGAGCAGTTCTTC. The chain carries TRBV29-1 and TRBJ2-1; D might be TRBD2 (6 bases). The CDR3 covers 14 residues. Per the germline V gene, CDR1 is SQVTM and CDR2 is ANQGSEA. V lost 1 base to trimming and J lost 4 bases, with 11 bases between them.

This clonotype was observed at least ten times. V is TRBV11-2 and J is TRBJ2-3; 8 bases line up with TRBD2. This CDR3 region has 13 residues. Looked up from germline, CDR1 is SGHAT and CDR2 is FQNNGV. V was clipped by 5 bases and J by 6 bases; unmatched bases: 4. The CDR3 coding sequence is TGTGCCAGCAGCGCTCAGCGGGGGGATACGCAGTATTTT. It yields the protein CASSAQRGDTQYF.

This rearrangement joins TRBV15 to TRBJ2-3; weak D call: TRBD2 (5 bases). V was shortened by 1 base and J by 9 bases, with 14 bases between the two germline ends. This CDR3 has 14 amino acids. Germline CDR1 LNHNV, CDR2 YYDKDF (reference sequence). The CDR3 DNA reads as TGTGCCACCAGCAGAGTTTATGAGGCTAGCACGCAGTATTTT. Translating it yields CATSRVYEASTQYF. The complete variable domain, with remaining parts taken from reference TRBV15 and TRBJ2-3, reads DAMVIQNPRYQVTQFGKPVTLSCSQTLNHNVMYWYQQKSSQAPKLLFHYYDKDFNNEADTPDNFQSRRPNTSFCFLDIRSPGLGDTAMYLCATSRVYEASTQYFGPGTRLTVL.

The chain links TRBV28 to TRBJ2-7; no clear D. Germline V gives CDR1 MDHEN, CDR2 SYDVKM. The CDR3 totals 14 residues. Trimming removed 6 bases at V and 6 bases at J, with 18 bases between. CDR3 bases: TGTGCCAGCAGCGGTCAGAAGGTACAAGGCGAGCAGTACTTC. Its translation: CASSGQKVQGEQYF.

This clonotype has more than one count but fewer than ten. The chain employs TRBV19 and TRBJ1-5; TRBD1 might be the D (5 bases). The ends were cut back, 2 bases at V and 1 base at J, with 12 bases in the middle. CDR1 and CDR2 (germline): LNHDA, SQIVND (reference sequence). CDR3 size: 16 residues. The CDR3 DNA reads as TGTGCCAGTAGTATATCAGGGCTGGGGAGCAATCAGCCCCAGCATTTT. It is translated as CASSISGLGSNQPQHF.

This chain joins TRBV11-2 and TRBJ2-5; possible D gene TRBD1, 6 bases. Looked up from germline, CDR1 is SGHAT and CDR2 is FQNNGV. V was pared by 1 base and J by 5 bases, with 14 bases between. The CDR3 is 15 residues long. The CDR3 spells CASSLVAGGGETQYF. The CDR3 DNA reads TGTGCCAGCAGCTTAGTAGCTGGGGGCGGGGAGACCCAGTACTTC.

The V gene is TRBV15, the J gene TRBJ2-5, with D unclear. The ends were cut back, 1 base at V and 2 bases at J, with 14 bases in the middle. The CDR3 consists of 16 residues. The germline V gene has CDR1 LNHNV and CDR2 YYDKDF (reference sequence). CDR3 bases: TGTGCCACCAGCAGAGCGGTGGTCAGCCTACAAGAGACCCAGTACTTC. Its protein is CATSRAVVSLQETQYF.

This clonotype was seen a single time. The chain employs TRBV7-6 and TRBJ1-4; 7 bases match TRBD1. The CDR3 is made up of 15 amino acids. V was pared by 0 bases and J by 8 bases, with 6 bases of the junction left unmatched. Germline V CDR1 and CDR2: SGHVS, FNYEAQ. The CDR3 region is CASSLAGGGGEKLFF. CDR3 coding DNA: TGTGCCAGCAGCTTAGCTGGAGGGGGCGGGGAAAAACTGTTTTTT.

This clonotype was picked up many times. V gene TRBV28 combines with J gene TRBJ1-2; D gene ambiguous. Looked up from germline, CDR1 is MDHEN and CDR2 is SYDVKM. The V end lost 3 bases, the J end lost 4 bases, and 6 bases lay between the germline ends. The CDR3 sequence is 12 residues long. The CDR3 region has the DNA TGTGCCAGCAGTTTCCAGAGCTATGGCTACACCTTC. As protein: CASSFQSYGYTF.

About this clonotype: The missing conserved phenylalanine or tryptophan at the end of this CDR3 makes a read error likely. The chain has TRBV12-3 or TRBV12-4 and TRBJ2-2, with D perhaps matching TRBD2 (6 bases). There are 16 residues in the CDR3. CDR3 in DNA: TGTGCCAGCAGTCCCTCTAGCAGATCGAACACCGGGGGGCTGTTTCTT. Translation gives CASSPSSRSNTGGLFL.

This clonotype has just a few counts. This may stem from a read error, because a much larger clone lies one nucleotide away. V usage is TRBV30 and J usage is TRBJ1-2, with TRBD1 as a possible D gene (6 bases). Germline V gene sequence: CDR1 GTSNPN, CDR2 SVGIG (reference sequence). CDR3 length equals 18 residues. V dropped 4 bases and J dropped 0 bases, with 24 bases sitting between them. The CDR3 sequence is CAWILVSPPDRANYGYTF. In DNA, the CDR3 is TGTGCCTGGATACTCGTCAGCCCTCCGGACAGAGCTAACTATGGCTACACCTTC.

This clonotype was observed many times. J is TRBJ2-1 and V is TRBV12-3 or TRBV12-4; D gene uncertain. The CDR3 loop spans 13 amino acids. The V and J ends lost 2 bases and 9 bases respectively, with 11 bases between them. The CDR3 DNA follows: TGTGCCAGCAGTTTACTAGAAGTGGGTGAGCAGTTCTTC. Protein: CASSLLEVGEQFF.

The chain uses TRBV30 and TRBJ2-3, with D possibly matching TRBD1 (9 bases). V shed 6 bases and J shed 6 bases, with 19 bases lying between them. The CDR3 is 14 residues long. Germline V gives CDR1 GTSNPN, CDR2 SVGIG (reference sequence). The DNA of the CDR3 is TGTGCCTGTACGGGGGGGACAGGGACCGATACGCAGTATTTT. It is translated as CACTGGTGTDTQYF. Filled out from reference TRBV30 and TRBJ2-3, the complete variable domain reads SQTIHQWPATLVQPVGSPLSLECTVEGTSNPNLYWYRQAAGRGLQLLFYSVGIGQISSEVPQNLSASRPQDRQFILSSKKLLLSDSGFYLCACTGGTGTDTQYFGPGTRLTVL.

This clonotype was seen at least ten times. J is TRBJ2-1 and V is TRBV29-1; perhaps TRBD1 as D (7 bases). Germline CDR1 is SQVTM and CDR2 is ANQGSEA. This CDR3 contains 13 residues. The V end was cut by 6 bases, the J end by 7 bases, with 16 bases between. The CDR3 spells CSVVAQGGNEQFF. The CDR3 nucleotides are TGCAGCGTGGTCGCGCAGGGGGGTAATGAGCAGTTCTTC.

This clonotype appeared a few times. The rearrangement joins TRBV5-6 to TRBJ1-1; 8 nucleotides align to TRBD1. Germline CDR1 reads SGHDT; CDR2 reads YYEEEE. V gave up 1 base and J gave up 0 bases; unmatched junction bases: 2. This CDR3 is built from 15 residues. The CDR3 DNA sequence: TGTGCCAGCAGCTTGTCAGGGGGCATGAACACTGAAGCTTTCTTT. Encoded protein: CASSLSGGMNTEAFF. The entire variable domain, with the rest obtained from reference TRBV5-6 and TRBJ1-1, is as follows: DAGVTQSPTHLIKTRGQQVTLRCSPKSGHDTVSWYQQALGQGPQFIFQYYEEEERQRGNFPDRFSGHQFPNYSSELNVNALLLGDSALYLCASSLSGGMNTEAFFGQGTRLTVV.

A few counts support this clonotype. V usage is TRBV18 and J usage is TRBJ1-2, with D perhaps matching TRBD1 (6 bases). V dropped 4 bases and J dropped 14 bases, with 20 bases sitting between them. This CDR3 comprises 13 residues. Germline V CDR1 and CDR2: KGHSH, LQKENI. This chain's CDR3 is CASSHDPETGETF. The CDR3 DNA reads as TGTGCCAGCTCACATGACCCCGAGACAGGAGAAACCTTC.

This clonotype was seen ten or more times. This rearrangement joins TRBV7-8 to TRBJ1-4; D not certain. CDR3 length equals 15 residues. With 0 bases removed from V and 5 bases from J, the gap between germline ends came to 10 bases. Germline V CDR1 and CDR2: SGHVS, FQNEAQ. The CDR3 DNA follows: TGTGCCAGCAGCTTAGCAGGGCGTAGAAATGAAAAACTGTTTTTT. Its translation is CASSLAGRRNEKLFF.

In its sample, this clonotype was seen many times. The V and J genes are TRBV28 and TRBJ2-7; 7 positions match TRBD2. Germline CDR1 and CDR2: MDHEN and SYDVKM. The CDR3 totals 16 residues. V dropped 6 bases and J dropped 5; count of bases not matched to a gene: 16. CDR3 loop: CASRLERGGSGHEQYF. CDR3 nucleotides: TGTGCCAGCAGGCTTGAAAGGGGCGGGAGCGGCCACGAGCAGTACTTC.

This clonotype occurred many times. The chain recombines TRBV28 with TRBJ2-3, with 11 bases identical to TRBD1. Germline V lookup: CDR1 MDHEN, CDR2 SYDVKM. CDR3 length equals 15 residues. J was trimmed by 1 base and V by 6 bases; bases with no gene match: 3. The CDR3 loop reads CASRGTGGGTDTQYF. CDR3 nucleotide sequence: TGTGCCAGCAGGGGGACAGGGGGAGGCACAGATACGCAGTATTTT. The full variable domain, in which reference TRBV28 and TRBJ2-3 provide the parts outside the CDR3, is DVKVTQSSRYLVKRTGEKVFLECVQDMDHENMFWYRQDPGLGLRLIYFSYDVKMKEKGDIPEGYSVSREKKERFSLILESASTNQTSMYLCASRGTGGGTDTQYFGPGTRLTVL.

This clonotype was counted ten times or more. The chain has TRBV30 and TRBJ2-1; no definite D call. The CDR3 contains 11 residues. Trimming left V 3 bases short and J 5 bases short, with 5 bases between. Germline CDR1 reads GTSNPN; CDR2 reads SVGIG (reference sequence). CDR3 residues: CAWRANNEQFF. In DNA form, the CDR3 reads TGTGCCTGGAGGGCGAACAATGAGCAGTTCTTC.

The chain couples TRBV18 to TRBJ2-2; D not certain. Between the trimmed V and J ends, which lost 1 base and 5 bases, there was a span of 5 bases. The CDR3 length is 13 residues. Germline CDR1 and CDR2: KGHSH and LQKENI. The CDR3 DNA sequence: TGTGCCAGCTCACCACTGCTTACCGGGGAGCTGTTTTTT. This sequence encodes CASSPLLTGELFF.